The clone carrying this T cell receptor (beta chain) showed up just a few times. The antigen remains unidentified. This specimen belongs to a study of beta chain features in type 1 diabetes. Study-level findings and limits: The cDNA sequencing approach could over-represent high-TCR-expressing cells.

CDR1 SGDLS and CDR2 YYNGEE come from the germline V gene. Trimming shortened V by 1 base and J by 4 bases, and 12 bases separated the two germline ends. There are 16 residues in the CDR3. The investigators reverse transcribed all of the isolated RNA, so they sequenced expressed TCRB transcripts. Clones were read by immunoSEQ multiplex PCR, and TCRdb kept only the in-frame ones, dropping some. The table lists about 250,000 clones, roughly 14% of them singletons, with around 0.03% in the top ten. The collection from each donor was one heparinised blood draw averaging about 116 mL. Cell sorting via CD45RO/CCR7/CD25/CD127/CD95/CD27 was performed to obtain CD4+ naive, central memory, regulatory and stem cell-like memory cells. All of the sorted populations showed purity greater than 95%.

The sample was naive CD4+ T cells from blood. This sequence joins TRBV9 and TRBJ1-6; tentative D call: TRBD1 (6 bases). This TCR derives from a woman between 35 and 50 years old in good health. CDR3 amino acids: CASSVSGGLYNSPLHF. DNA of the CDR3: TGTGCCAGCAGCGTATCGGGGGGCTTGTATAATTCACCCCTCCACTTT.